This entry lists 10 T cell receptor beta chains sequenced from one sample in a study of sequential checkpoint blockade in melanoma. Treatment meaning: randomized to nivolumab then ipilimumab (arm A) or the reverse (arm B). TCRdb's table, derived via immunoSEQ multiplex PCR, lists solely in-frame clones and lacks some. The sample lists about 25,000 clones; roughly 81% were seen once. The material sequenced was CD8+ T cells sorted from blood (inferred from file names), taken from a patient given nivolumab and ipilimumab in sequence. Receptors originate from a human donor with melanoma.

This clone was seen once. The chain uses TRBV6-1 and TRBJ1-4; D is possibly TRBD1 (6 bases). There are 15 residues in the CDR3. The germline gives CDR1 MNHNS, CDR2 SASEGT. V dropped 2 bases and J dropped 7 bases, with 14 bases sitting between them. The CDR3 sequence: CASSEFTGHAEKLFF. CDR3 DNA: TGTGCCAGCAGTGAATTCACAGGGCACGCTGAAAAACTGTTTTTT.

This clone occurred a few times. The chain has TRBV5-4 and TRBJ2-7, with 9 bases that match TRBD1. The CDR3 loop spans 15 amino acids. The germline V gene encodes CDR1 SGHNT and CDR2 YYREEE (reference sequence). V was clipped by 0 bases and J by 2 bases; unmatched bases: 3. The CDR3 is CASSLGQGVTYEQYF. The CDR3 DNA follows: TGTGCCAGCAGCTTGGGACAGGGGGTTACCTACGAGCAGTACTTC.

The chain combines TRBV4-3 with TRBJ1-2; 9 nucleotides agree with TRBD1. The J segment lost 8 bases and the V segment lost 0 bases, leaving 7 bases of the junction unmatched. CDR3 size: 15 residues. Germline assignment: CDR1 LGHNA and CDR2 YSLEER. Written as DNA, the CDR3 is TGCGCCAGCAGCCAAGACCCAGGGACAGGGCACGGCTACACCTTC. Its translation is CASSQDPGTGHGYTF.

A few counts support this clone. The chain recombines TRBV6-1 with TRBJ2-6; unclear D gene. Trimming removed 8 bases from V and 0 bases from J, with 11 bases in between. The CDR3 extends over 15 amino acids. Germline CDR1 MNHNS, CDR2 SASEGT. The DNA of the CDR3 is TGTGCCAGCGGTGCGGTCCTCTCTGGGGCCAACGTCCTGACTTTC. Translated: CASGAVLSGANVLTF.

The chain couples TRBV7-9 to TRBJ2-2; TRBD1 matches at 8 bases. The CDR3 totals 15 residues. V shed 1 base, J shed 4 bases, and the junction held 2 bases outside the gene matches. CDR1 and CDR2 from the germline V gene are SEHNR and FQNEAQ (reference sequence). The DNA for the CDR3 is TGTGCCAGCAGCTTAGGGACAGGGTCCACCGGGGAGCTGTTTTTT. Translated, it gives CASSLGTGSTGELFF.

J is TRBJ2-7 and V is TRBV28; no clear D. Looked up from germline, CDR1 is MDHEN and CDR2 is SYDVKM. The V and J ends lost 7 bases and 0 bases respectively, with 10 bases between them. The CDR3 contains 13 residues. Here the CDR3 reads CASTNPGSYEQYF. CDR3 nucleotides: TGTGCCAGCACTAATCCAGGCTCCTACGAGCAGTACTTC.

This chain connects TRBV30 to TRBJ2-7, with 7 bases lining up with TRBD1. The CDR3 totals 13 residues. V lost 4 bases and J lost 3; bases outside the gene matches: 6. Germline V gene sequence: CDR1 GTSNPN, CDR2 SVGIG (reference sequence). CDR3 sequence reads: CAWKGDSYYEQYF. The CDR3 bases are TGTGCCTGGAAAGGGGACAGCTACTACGAGCAGTACTTC.

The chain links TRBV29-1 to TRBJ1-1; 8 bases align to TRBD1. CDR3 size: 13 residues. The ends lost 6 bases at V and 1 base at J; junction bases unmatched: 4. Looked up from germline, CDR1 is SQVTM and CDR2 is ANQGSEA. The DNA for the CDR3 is TGCAGCGTCCCAGGGACAGGGAACACTGAAGCTTTCTTT. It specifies CSVPGTGNTEAFF.

CDR3 in DNA: TGTGCCAGCAGCCCCCCAGCAGGCAACGAGCAGTACTTC. Encoded protein: CASSPPAGNEQYF. The rearrangement links TRBV5-4 to TRBJ2-7; no definite D call. The V gene lost 4 bases and the J gene lost 5 bases, with 13 bases spanning the gap. Germline V lookup: CDR1 SGHNT, CDR2 YYREEE (reference sequence). CDR3 length equals 13 residues.

CDR3 nucleotide sequence: TGTGCCAGCCTAAATCCGGGCGGGGAGACCCAGTACTTC. This translates into CASLNPGGETQYF. The gene calls are TRBV18 and TRBJ2-5, with a tentative D call TRBD2 (5 bases). Germline loops: CDR1 KGHSH, CDR2 LQKENI. V was shortened by 8 bases and J by 5 bases, with 15 bases between the two germline ends. The CDR3 loop spans 13 amino acids.